The sequence of this TCR beta chain was determined in a study of T cells in Graves' hyperthyroidism and ophthalmopathy. This clonotype was counted at least ten times. What was amplified from RNA transcripts were TCR beta CDR3 regions. The study used the HTBI primer set for a first-round RT-PCR of the TCR CDR3. TCRdb independently ran MiXCR on the multiplex PCR reads; one entry per CDR3 protein. The table shows 550,000 to 700,000 distinct CDR3 sequences, with just over 45% occurring only once. This receptor was identified in an adult woman with Graves' disease, either hyperthyroidism or ophthalmopathy (not recorded which). The specimen sequenced was peripheral blood or thyroid tissue (not recorded which).

This CDR3 is CSPQGSTGELFF. The CDR3 DNA sequence: TGCAGTCCACAGGGAAGCACCGGGGAGCTGTTTTTT. This rearrangement joins TRBV20-1 to TRBJ2-2, with a weak D call TRBD1 (6 bases). Trimming cost V 8 bases and J 4 bases, with 11 bases left between them. The germline gives CDR1 DFQATT, CDR2 SNEGSKA (reference sequence). The CDR3 is made up of 12 amino acids.